Presented here are 30 T cell receptor beta chains from one specimen sequenced in a study of blood T cell repertoires in COVID-19. Using immunoSEQ multiplex PCR, the repertoire was profiled, and TCRdb retains in-frame clones only, with some absent. The data contain some 280,000 clones, just over 85% of them singletons. Sequenced sample: peripheral blood. The receptors originated from a woman aged 25 to 39 with active or convalescent COVID-19.

This clone was counted a single time. The chain carries TRBV6-5 and TRBJ1-1, with D possibly TRBD1 on 6 matching bases. The germline V gene has CDR1 MNHEY and CDR2 SVGAGI. V lost 8 bases and J 0 bases, leaving 16 bases between the germline ends. CDR3 length: 15 residues. The CDR3 is CASLTSTGMNTEAFF. The CDR3 DNA reads TGTGCCAGCTTGACCTCAACAGGGATGAACACTGAAGCTTTCTTT.

This CDR3 is CASSYRDSLYEQYF. The DNA for the CDR3 is TGTGCCAGCAGCTACCGGGACAGCCTCTACGAGCAGTACTTC. The chain employs TRBV7-2 and TRBJ2-7; 7 positions agree with TRBD1. The CDR3 sequence is 14 residues long. Germline trimming cut 4 bases from V and 3 bases from J; bases unmatched to any gene: 6. The V gene's germline CDR1 is SGHTA and CDR2 FQGNSA.

The chain is built from TRBV6-5 and TRBJ2-7, with 9 bases fitting TRBD2. From germline, CDR1 is MNHEY and CDR2 SVGAGI. The trim removed 0 bases at V and 0 bases at J, leaving 0 bases unmatched. The CDR3 length is 15 residues. The chain's CDR3 is CASSYSTSGSYEQYF. DNA of the CDR3: TGTGCCAGCAGTTACTCGACTAGCGGCTCCTACGAGCAGTACTTC.

The chain uses TRBV28 and TRBJ2-5; 9 positions match TRBD2. Losses at the gene ends were 3 bases for V and 4 bases for J; bases not matched to a gene: 6. The CDR3 is 15 residues long. CDR1 and CDR2 from the germline V gene are MDHEN and SYDVKM. CDR3 bases: TGTGCCAGCAGTTTTGCGGGGGGGCTTGCAGAGACCCAGTACTTC. Protein sequence: CASSFAGGLAETQYF.

This chain joins TRBV10-3 and TRBJ2-1; 16 positions agree with TRBD2. The germline CDR1 and CDR2 sequences are ENHRY and SYGVKD. With 10 bases clipped from V and 9 bases from J, the junction kept 3 bases outside the gene matches. The CDR3 extends over 13 amino acids. CDR3 in DNA: TGTGCCACGGGACTAGCGGGGGGGCTTGAGCAGTTCTTC. Translation gives CATGLAGGLEQFF.

The V and J genes are TRBV3-1 (or the pseudogene TRBV3-2) and TRBJ2-3; 9 bases are a match to TRBD2. After removal of 4 bases from V and 4 bases from J, the junction contained 9 bases not matched to a gene. The CDR3 sequence is 16 residues long. Germline CDR1 is LGHDT and CDR2 is YNNKEL (reference sequence). Here the CDR3 DNA reads TGTGCCAGCAGCCGAGAAGCGGGGGGTCGGGCAGATACGCAGTATTTT. Translating it yields CASSREAGGRADTQYF.

This chain links TRBV10-3 with TRBJ2-1, with TRBD2 matching 11 bases. CDR1 is ENHRY and CDR2 is SYGVKD in the germline V gene. The CDR3 loop spans 17 amino acids. With V trimmed by 0 bases and J by 2 bases, 3 bases remained unmatched. The CDR3 bases are TGTGCCATCAGTGAGTCGAGGGGACTAGCGGCCTACAATGAGCAGTTCTTC. Protein sequence: CAISESRGLAAYNEQFF.

The chain has TRBV19 and TRBJ2-3; a possible D gene is TRBD1 (8 bases). The CDR3 covers 15 residues. In germline, CDR1 is LNHDA, CDR2 SQIVND (reference sequence). V was shortened by 5 bases and J by 4 bases, with 16 bases between the two germline ends. CDR3 sequence (DNA): TGTGCCAGTAGTTTAAGACAGGGGAGGGCAGATACGCAGTATTTT. It yields the protein CASSLRQGRADTQYF.

The chain is built from TRBV6-1 and TRBJ1-6; no reliable D call. Germline V gene sequence: CDR1 MNHNS, CDR2 SASEGT. The CDR3 spans 12 residues. V was trimmed by 7 bases and J by 6 bases, leaving 7 bases between them. Here the CDR3 reads CASNPGNSPLHF. The CDR3 DNA reads as TGTGCCAGCAACCCGGGTAATTCACCCCTCCACTTT.

The chain has TRBV15 and TRBJ2-3, with TRBD2 matching 8 bases. After removal of 6 bases from V and 6 bases from J, the junction contained 14 bases not matched to a gene. The CDR3 runs 16 residues. Germline assignment: CDR1 LNHNV and CDR2 YYDKDF (reference sequence). The CDR3 reads CATRKAGELLRDTQYF. In DNA, the CDR3 is TGTGCCACCAGGAAAGCGGGGGAGCTACTGCGGGATACGCAGTATTTT.

The chain combines TRBV30 with TRBJ1-5; 8 bases are shared with TRBD1. The V segment lost 3 bases and the J segment 6 bases; nucleotides outside the gene matches: 4. The germline V gene encodes CDR1 GTSNPN and CDR2 SVGIG (reference sequence). The length of the CDR3 is 13 residues. DNA for the CDR3: TGTGCCTGGAGACAGGGGGAGGGTCAGCCCCAGCATTTT. It specifies CAWRQGEGQPQHF. The entire variable domain, with the rest obtained from reference TRBV30 and TRBJ1-5, is as follows: SQTIHQWPATLVQPVGSPLSLECTVEGTSNPNLYWYRQAAGRGLQLLFYSVGIGQISSEVPQNLSASRPQDRQFILSSKKLLLSDSGFYLCAWRQGEGQPQHFGDGTRLSIL.

The chain couples TRBV7-2 to TRBJ2-1; D is possibly TRBD1 (6 bases). The CDR3 consists of 13 residues. Germline V CDR1 and CDR2: SGHTA, FQGNSA. The V end lost 5 bases, the J end lost 8 bases, and 13 bases lay between the germline ends. The DNA for the CDR3 is TGTGCCAGCAGCCCGACAGGTCTTCATGAGCAGTTCTTC. This codes for CASSPTGLHEQFF.

This clone was detected once. The J gene is TRBJ1-1, the V gene TRBV4-1; D is perhaps TRBD1 (5 bases). The CDR3 is made up of 16 amino acids. Looked up from germline, CDR1 is MGHRA and CDR2 is YSYEKL. The germline V and J ends were trimmed by 1 base and 3 bases, with 15 bases remaining between them. The CDR3 DNA sequence: TGCGCCAGCAGCCAAGTACGGGGGTTGGGGGACACTGAAGCTTTCTTT. It yields the protein CASSQVRGLGDTEAFF.

The V gene is TRBV4-3, the J gene TRBJ1-1, with 8 bases fitting TRBD1. With 4 bases clipped from V and 0 bases from J, the junction kept 7 bases outside the gene matches. This CDR3 contains 16 residues. Germline V gene data show CDR1 as LGHNA and CDR2 as YSLEER. The CDR3 coding sequence is TGCGCCAGCAGCCTAGGAGCAGGGGGCTTGAACACTGAAGCTTTCTTT. Amino acids: CASSLGAGGLNTEAFF.

A remark on this clone: The same CDR3 is also encoded by other DNA sequences in this sample. This chain uses TRBV5-1 with TRBJ2-7; 9 nucleotides line up with TRBD2. Germline V gives CDR1 SGHRS, CDR2 YFSETQ. CDR3 length: 14 amino acids. The ends lost 3 bases at V and 4 bases at J; junction bases unmatched: 5. The CDR3 DNA reads as TGCGCCAGCAGCTCGGGACTAGCAGCTTACGAGCAGTACTTC. Translated, it gives CASSSGLAAYEQYF.

This chain joins TRBV5-1 and TRBJ2-7; 7 nucleotides match TRBD1. Germline V CDR1 and CDR2: SGHRS, YFSETQ. There are 14 residues in the CDR3. Trimming at V came to 4 bases and at J to 4 bases, leaving 8 bases not matched to a gene. CDR3 protein: CASSLQGGDYEQYF. In DNA form, the CDR3 reads TGCGCCAGCAGCCTACAAGGGGGCGATTACGAGCAGTACTTC.

This chain connects TRBV30 to TRBJ1-1, with D perhaps matching TRBD1 (6 bases). Germline V gives CDR1 GTSNPN, CDR2 SVGIG (reference sequence). This CDR3 is 12 amino acids long. The germline V and J ends were trimmed by 5 bases and 4 bases, with 11 bases remaining between them. The DNA for the CDR3 is TGTGCCTGGGTAGGGGGTCTCACTGAAGCTTTCTTT. Encoded protein: CAWVGGLTEAFF. The full variable domain, rest sourced from reference TRBV30 and TRBJ1-1, is SQTIHQWPATLVQPVGSPLSLECTVEGTSNPNLYWYRQAAGRGLQLLFYSVGIGQISSEVPQNLSASRPQDRQFILSSKKLLLSDSGFYLCAWVGGLTEAFFGQGTRLTVV.

A note on this clone: Other DNA sequences in the sample encode the same CDR3. This chain connects TRBV19 to TRBJ1-1; 9 bases are a match to TRBD1. CDR3 length equals 13 residues. Losses at the gene ends were 3 bases for V and 11 bases for J; bases not matched to a gene: 7. Per the germline V gene, CDR1 is LNHDA and CDR2 is SQIVND (reference sequence). DNA for the CDR3: TGTGCCAGTAGTATTGGGACAGGGCCAGAGGCTTTCTTT. Translating it yields CASSIGTGPEAFF.

This chain joins TRBV6-6 and TRBJ1-3, with D hard to call. V shed 0 bases and J shed 3 bases, with 9 bases lying between them. This CDR3 comprises 15 residues. Per the germline V gene, CDR1 is MNHNY and CDR2 is SVGAGI (reference sequence). CDR3 nucleotide sequence: TGTGCCAGCAGTTACTCCCATGGGAGTGGAAACACCATATATTTT. It yields the protein CASSYSHGSGNTIYF.

This clone was recorded once. The chain is built from TRBV19 and TRBJ1-3; no clear D gene. The germline gives CDR1 LNHDA, CDR2 SQIVND (reference sequence). Between the trimmed V and J ends, which lost 2 bases and 4 bases, there was a span of 12 bases. This CDR3 is 15 amino acids long. CDR3 in DNA: TGTGCCAGTAGTATATCCGGAGGAGGAGGAAACACCATATATTTT. Its translation: CASSISGGGGNTIYF.

CDR3 amino acids: CASSFRTNEKLFF. The CDR3 DNA follows: TGTGCCAGCAGCTTTCGGACTAATGAAAAACTGTTTTTT. This chain uses TRBV7-2 with TRBJ1-4; unclear D gene. V lost 3 bases to trimming and J lost 2 bases, with 4 bases between them. Per the germline V gene, CDR1 is SGHTA and CDR2 is FQGNSA. This CDR3 has 13 amino acids.

The V call is TRBV4-2, the J call TRBJ2-3; the match to TRBD2 covers 12 bases. The CDR3 extends over 17 amino acids. V lost 3 bases to trimming and J lost 3 bases; unmatched junction nucleotides: 7. The germline gives CDR1 LGHNA, CDR2 YNFKEQ. CDR3 loop: CASSHLPSGGDTDTQYF. The CDR3 DNA sequence: TGTGCCAGCAGCCACCTCCCTAGCGGGGGGGATACAGATACGCAGTATTTT.

The chain links TRBV28 to TRBJ1-1; D gene unclear. The germline V gene encodes CDR1 MDHEN and CDR2 SYDVKM. CDR3 size: 13 residues. Trimming cost V 3 bases and J 4 bases, with 9 bases left between them. CDR3 nucleotide sequence: TGTGCCAGCAGTTTTTTCGGGTTCACTGAAGCTTTCTTT. It yields the protein CASSFFGFTEAFF.

The J gene is TRBJ2-3, the V gene TRBV5-1; 7 nucleotides align to TRBD1. In germline, CDR1 is SGHRS, CDR2 YFSETQ. The CDR3 contains 16 residues. The junction had 9 bases not matched to a gene; V was cut back by 3 bases and J by 2 bases. The CDR3 DNA reads TGCGCCAGCAGCTCCCCCCGAGGGACAGTCACAGATACGCAGTATTTT. It specifies CASSSPRGTVTDTQYF.

A single count supports this clone. This chain links TRBV3-1 (or the pseudogene TRBV3-2) with TRBJ2-3; weak D call: TRBD2 (6 bases). The V gene's germline CDR1 is LGHDT and CDR2 YNNKEL (reference sequence). With 8 bases removed from V and 2 bases from J, the gap between germline ends came to 14 bases. The CDR3 contains 14 residues. CDR3 in amino acids: CASGGDLDTDTQYF. The CDR3 DNA reads TGTGCCAGCGGCGGGGATTTGGACACAGATACGCAGTATTTT.

The V gene is TRBV19, the J gene TRBJ2-7; D uncertain. This CDR3 contains 14 residues. V shed 6 bases and J shed 0 bases, with 12 bases lying between them. Per the germline V gene, CDR1 is LNHDA and CDR2 is SQIVND (reference sequence). The CDR3 coding sequence is TGTGCCAGTAGGCGAGAGCCAAGCTCCTACGAGCAGTACTTC. Residues: CASRREPSSYEQYF.

This rearrangement joins TRBV4-2 to TRBJ2-1, with 11 bases fitting TRBD2. Trimming removed 2 bases from V and 4 bases from J; junction bases left unmatched: 10. This CDR3 is built from 18 residues. Germline CDR1 is LGHNA and CDR2 is YNFKEQ. The CDR3 region is CASSQRPSSGGPYNEQFF. The DNA for the CDR3 is TGTGCCAGCAGCCAACGACCTTCTAGCGGGGGGCCATACAATGAGCAGTTCTTC.

The chain is built from TRBV6-2 or TRBV6-3 and TRBJ1-1; D is ambiguous. The V gene's germline CDR1 is MNHEY and CDR2 SVGEGT. The CDR3 runs to 14 residues. V lost 6 bases to trimming and J lost 1 base, with 12 bases between them. The CDR3 loop is CASSPITRNTEAFF. In DNA form, the CDR3 reads TGTGCCAGCAGCCCTATTACAAGGAACACTGAAGCTTTCTTT.

The V call is TRBV14, the J call TRBJ2-5; D is perhaps TRBD2 (5 bases). Germline loops: CDR1 SGHDN, CDR2 FVKESK. This CDR3 has 13 residues. V was trimmed by 3 bases and J by 6 bases, leaving 11 bases between them. This CDR3 reads CASSQDWQQTQYF. For the CDR3, the DNA is TGTGCCAGCAGCCAGGACTGGCAACAGACCCAGTACTTC.

The V and J genes are TRBV11-3 and TRBJ2-3, with D possibly TRBD1 on 5 matching bases. Germline V gene lookup returns CDR1 SGHNT and CDR2 YENEEA. V was pared by 3 bases and J by 5 bases, with 9 bases between. The CDR3 consists of 13 residues. CDR3 protein: CASSFTQEDTQYF. CDR3 DNA sequence: TGTGCCAGCAGCTTCACACAGGAAGATACGCAGTATTTT.